This TCR beta chain was recovered during a study of T cell changes during pregnancy in multiple sclerosis. Only in-frame clones appear in the TCRdb table, and some are missing; sequencing was by immunoSEQ multiplex PCR. In the table there are tens of thousands of clones, just over 90% of which are singletons. This clone appeared a single time. The CDR3 totals 16 residues. Germline V gives CDR1 MNHEY, CDR2 SMNVEV (reference sequence). The V and J ends lost 3 bases and 4 bases, in that order; junction bases with no gene match: 6. The TCR sequence derives from a female donor with multiple sclerosis, enrolled in a pregnancy study. This sample comprised peripheral blood, obtained in the third trimester of pregnancy. V is TRBV27 and J is TRBJ2-2; TRBD2 agrees at 9 bases. This chain's CDR3 is CASSFSGGWGTGELFF. Here the CDR3 DNA reads TGTGCCAGCAGTTTTAGCGGGGGTTGGGGCACCGGGGAGCTGTTTTTT.